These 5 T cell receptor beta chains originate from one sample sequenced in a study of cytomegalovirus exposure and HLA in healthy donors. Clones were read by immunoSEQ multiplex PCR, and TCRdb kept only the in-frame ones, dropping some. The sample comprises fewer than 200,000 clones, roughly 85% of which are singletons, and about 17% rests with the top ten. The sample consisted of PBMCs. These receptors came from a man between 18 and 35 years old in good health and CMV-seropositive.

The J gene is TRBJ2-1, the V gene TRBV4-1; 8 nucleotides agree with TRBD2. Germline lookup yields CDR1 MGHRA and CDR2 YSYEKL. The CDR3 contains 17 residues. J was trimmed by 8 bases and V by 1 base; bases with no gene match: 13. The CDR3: CASSQGGSSHGGDEQFF. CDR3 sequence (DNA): TGCGCCAGCAGCCAAGGCGGGTCTAGTCACGGGGGGGATGAGCAGTTCTTC.

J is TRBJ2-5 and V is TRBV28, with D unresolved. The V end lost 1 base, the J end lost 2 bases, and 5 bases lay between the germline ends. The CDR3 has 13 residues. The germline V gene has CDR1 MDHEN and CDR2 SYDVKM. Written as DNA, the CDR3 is TGTGCCAGCAGTTTATCACAGCAAGAGACCCAGTACTTC. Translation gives CASSLSQQETQYF.

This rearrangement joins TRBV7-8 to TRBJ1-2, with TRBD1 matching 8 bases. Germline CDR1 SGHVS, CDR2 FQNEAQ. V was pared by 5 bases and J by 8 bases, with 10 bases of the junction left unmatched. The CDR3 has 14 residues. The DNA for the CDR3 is TGTGCCAGCAGCCCAGAAACAGGGGGAACGGGCTACACCTTC. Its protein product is CASSPETGGTGYTF. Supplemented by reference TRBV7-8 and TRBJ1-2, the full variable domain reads GAGVSQSPRYKVAKRGQDVALRCDPISGHVSLFWYQQALGQGPEFLTYFQNEAQLDKSGLPSDRFFAERPEGSVSTLKIQRTQQEDSAVYLCASSPETGGTGYTFGSGTRLTVV.

CDR3 sequence: CASSRAEASGGYNEQFF. CDR3 bases: TGCGCCAGCAGCCGCGCCGAGGCTAGCGGGGGATACAATGAGCAGTTCTTC. The chain couples TRBV5-1 to TRBJ2-1; the match to TRBD2 covers 10 bases. V trimming: 4 bases; J trimming: 4 bases; junction bases outside the gene matches: 11. This CDR3 is 17 amino acids long. Per germline, CDR1 SGHRS and CDR2 YFSETQ. The variable domain in full, with the rest retrieved from reference TRBV5-1 and TRBJ2-1, is KAGVTQTPRYLIKTRGQQVTLSCSPISGHRSVSWYQQTPGQGLQFLFEYFSETQRNKGNFPGRFSGRQFSNSRSEMNVSTLELGDSALYLCASSRAEASGGYNEQFFGPGTRLTVL.

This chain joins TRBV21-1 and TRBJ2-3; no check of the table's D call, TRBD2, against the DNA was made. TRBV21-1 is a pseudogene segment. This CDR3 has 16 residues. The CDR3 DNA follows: TGTGCCAGCGATCTAGTTAGCGGGCTGGGGACAGATACGCAGTATTTT. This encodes CASDLVSGLGTDTQYF.